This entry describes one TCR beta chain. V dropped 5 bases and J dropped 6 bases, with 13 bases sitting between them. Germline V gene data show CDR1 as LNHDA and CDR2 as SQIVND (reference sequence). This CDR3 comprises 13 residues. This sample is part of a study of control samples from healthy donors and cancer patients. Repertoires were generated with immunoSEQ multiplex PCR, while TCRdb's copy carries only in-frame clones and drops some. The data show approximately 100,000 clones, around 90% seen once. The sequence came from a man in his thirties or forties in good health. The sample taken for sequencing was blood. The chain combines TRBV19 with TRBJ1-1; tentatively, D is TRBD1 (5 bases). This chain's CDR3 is CASSPFREAEAFF. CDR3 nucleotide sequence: TGTGCCAGTAGTCCATTCAGGGAGGCTGAAGCTTTCTTT.